The clone carrying this TCR beta chain was found once. The antigen is not known. The data stem from a study of T cell responses to AZD1222 COVID-19 vaccine. The study's findings and limits: In a largely white British group with more females than males, clonal diversity was possibly underestimated. Reportedly, nearly half the spike-specific TCRs target unmutated variant regions. Baseline serology detected seropositivity in only a handful of AZD1222 recipients. With two AZD1222 doses given, Spike-specific TCR breadth and depth both rose.

Germline CDR1 and CDR2: KGHSH and LQKENI. This CDR3 region has 15 residues. Trimming at V came to 3 bases and at J to 0 bases, leaving 3 bases not matched to a gene. Produced via immunoSEQ multiplex PCR; TCRdb's table is partial and in-frame only. The table records around 200,000 clones, about 93% of them present only once. The receptor was isolated from an adult who received the MenACWY meningococcal vaccine as a control. Specimen: peripheral blood, collected 28 days after the second dose of the MenACWY control vaccine. V is TRBV18 and J is TRBJ2-3; 7 bases agree with TRBD1. The CDR3: CASSPTGASTDTQYF. The DNA of the CDR3 is TGTGCCAGCTCACCCACAGGGGCCAGCACAGATACGCAGTATTTT.